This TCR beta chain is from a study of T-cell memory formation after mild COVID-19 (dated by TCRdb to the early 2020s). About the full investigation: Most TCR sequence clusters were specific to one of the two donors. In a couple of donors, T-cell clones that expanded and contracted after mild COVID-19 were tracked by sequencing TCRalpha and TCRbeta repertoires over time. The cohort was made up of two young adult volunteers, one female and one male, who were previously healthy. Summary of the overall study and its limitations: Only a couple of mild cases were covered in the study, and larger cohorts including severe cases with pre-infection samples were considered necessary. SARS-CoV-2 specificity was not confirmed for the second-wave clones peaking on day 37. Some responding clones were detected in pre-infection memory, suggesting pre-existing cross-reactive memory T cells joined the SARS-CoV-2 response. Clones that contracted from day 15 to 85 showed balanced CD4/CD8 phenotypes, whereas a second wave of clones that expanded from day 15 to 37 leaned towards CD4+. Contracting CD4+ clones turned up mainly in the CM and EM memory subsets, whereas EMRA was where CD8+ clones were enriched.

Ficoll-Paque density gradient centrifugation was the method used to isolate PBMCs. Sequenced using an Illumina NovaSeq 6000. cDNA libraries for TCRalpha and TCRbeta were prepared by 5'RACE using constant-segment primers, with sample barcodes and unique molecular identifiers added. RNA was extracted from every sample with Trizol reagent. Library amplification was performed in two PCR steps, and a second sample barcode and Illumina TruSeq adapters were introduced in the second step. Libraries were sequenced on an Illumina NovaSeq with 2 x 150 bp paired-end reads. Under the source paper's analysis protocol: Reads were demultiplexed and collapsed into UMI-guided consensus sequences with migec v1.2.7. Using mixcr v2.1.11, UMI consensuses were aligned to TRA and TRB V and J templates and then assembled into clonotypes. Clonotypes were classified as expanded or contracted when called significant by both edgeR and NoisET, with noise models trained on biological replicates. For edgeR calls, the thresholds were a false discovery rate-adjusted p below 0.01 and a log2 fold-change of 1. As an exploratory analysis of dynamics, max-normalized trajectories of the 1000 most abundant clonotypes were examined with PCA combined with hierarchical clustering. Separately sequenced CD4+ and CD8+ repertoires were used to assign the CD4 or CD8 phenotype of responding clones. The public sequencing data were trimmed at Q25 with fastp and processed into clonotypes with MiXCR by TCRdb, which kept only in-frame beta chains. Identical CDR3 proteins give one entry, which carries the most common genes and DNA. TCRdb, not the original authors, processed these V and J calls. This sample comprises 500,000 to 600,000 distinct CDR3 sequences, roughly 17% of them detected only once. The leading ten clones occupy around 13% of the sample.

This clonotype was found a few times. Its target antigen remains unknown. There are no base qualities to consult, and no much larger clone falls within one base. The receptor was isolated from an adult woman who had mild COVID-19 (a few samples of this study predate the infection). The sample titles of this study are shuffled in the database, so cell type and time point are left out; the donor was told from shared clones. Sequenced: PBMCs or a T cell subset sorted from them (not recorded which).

The bases are TGCAGTGCTAGAGGGTGGTCAGGGGGCGCGGATGGCTACACCTTC. Translated, it gives CSARGWSGGADGYTF. The chain employs TRBV20-1 and TRBJ1-2, and 8 junction bases match TRBD1. The CDR3 measures 15 amino acids from cysteine to phenylalanine. Of the read, only the CDR3 DNA is kept; its 45 bases are in frame from base 1. CDR1 and CDR2, looked up from the germline V gene (reference sequence), are DFQATT and SNEGSKA. For this chain, trimming is 1 base at the V end and 6 bases at the J end, and the number of junction bases without a gene match is 10.